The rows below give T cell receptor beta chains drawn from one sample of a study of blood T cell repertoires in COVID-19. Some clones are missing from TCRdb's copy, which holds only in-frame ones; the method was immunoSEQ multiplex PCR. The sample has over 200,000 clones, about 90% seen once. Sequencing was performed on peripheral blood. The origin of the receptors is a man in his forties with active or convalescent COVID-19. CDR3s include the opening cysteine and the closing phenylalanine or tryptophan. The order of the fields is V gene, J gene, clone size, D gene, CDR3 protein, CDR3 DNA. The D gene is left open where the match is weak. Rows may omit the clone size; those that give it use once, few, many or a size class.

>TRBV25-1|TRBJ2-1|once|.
CASSLTGSSYNEQFF
TGTGCCAGCAGTTTAACAGGGAGCTCCTACAATGAGCAGTTCTTC
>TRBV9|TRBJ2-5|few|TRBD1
CASSSGGFAGIGETQYF
TGTGCCAGCAGCTCAGGGGGCTTCGCAGGGATTGGAGAGACCCAGTACTTC
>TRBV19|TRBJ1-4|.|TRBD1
CASHSSGTGHEKLFF
TGTGCCAGTCATAGCTCCGGGACAGGGCACGAAAAACTGTTTTTT
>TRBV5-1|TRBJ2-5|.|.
CASSLGGSGARTQYF
TGCGCCAGCAGCTTGGGCGGTAGCGGTGCGCGGACCCAGTACTTC
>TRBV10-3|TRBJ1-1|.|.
CAISKQGGEAFF
TGTGCCATCAGTAAACAGGGTGGTGAAGCTTTCTTT
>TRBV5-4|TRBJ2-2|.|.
CASGHWDTSNTGELFF
TGTGCCAGCGGACACTGGGACACGTCAAACACCGGGGAGCTGTTTTTT
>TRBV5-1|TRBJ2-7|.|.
CASSLSTLNYEQYF
TGCGCCAGCAGCTTATCTACGCTAAACTACGAGCAGTACTTC
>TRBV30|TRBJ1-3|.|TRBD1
CAWSPGQGSGNTIYF
TGTGCCTGGAGTCCGGGACAGGGCTCTGGAAACACCATATATTTT
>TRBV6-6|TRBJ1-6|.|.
CASSYDGGEIDSPLHF
TGTGCCAGCAGTTACGACGGGGGGGAAATCGATTCACCCCTCCACTTT
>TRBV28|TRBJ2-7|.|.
CASSLGHSSYEQYF
TGTGCCAGCAGTTTAGGACATAGCTCCTACGAGCAGTACTTC
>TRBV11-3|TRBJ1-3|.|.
CASSLDSRGWDNTSGNTIYF
TGTGCCAGCAGCTTAGATTCCCGTGGATGGGACAATACCTCTGGAAACACCATATATTTT
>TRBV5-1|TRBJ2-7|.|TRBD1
CASRRTGVGSYEQYF
TGCGCCAGCAGAAGGACAGGGGTTGGGTCCTACGAGCAGTACTTC
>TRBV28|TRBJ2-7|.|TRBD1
CASSSSRDRGHYEQYF
TGTGCCAGCAGTTCCTCGAGGGACAGGGGGCACTACGAGCAGTACTTC
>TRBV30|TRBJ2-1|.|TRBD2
CAWRRLAGLTEQFF
TGTGCCTGGAGACGGCTAGCGGGATTAACGGAGCAGTTCTTC
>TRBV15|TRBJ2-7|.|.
CATSSFGASVYEQYF
TGTGCCACCAGCAGCTTCGGAGCTAGCGTTTACGAGCAGTACTTC
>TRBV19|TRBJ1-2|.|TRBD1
CASEGQGANYGYTF
TGTGCCTCAGAGGGACAGGGGGCGAACTATGGCTACACCTTC
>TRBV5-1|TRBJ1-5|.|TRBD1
CASSLAGTGFQPQHF
TGCGCCAGCAGCTTGGCAGGGACAGGCTTCCAGCCCCAGCATTTT
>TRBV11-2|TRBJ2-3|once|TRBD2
CASSLGASGTSTDTQYF
TGTGCCAGCAGCTTAGGAGCTAGCGGGACTAGCACAGATACGCAGTATTTT
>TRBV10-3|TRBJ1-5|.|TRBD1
CAISESTGGGNQPQHF
TGTGCCATCAGTGAGTCGACAGGGGGTGGCAATCAGCCCCAGCATTTT
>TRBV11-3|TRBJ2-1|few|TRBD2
CASSLVPSSGGAYEQFF
TGTGCCAGCAGCTTAGTCCCATCTAGCGGGGGGGCCTATGAGCAGTTCTTC
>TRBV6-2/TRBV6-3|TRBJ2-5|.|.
CASSYWPGEGDTQYF
TGTGCCAGCAGTTACTGGCCAGGGGAGGGGGATACCCAGTACTTC
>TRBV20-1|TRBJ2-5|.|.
CSASPTGETQYF
TGCAGTGCTAGTCCGACTGGGGAGACCCAGTACTTC
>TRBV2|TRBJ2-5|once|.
CASRHPGTQYF
TGTGCCAGCAGGCACCCCGGGACCCAGTACTTC
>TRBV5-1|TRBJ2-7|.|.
CASSLGSGGYEQYF
TGCGCCAGCAGCTTGGGGTCCGGAGGCTACGAGCAGTACTTC
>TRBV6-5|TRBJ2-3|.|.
CASSTTGRTDTQYF
TGTGCCAGTTCTACGACAGGACGCACAGATACGCAGTATTTT
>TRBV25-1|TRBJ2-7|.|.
CASSEGQATYEQYF
TGTGCCAGCAGTGAGGGCCAGGCCACCTACGAGCAGTACTTC
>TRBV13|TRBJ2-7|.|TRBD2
CASSTQRGGREQYF
TGTGCCAGCAGCACCCAGCGGGGGGGCCGCGAGCAGTACTTC
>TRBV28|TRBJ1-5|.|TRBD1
CASTTGGNTQPQHF
TGTGCCAGCACCACAGGGGGCAATACCCAGCCCCAGCATTTT
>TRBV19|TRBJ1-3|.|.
CATTGTYGNTIYF
TGTGCCACCACCGGGACATACGGAAACACCATATATTTT